This T cell receptor (beta chain) was sequenced for a study of T cells expressing NK-cell markers. This CDR3 contains 16 residues. Germline CDR1 LGHNT, CDR2 FRNRAP. One entry per CDR3 protein, without DNA, is what TCRdb gives after re-calling the 5' RACE reads. In total, the table holds about 390,000 distinct CDR3 sequences. V usage is TRBV12-5 and J usage is TRBJ2-6. The sample comprised blood T cells: a sorted CD56 or NKG2C T cell subset, CD4+ or CD8+ T cells, or bulk PBMC T cells (not recorded which). The sequence came from a woman aged 50 to 60 in good health. The CDR3 loop is CASGIKTGPGANVLTF.